What follows are 3 T cell receptor beta chains derived from one specimen sequenced in a study of blood T cell repertoires in COVID-19. The protocol was immunoSEQ multiplex PCR, while the TCRdb copy is restricted to in-frame clones and leaves out a portion. The sample contains 20,000 to 25,000 clones, roughly 89% of which appear only once. Sequencing used peripheral blood. The receptors were gathered from a human donor with active COVID-19. The donor label of this sample is uncertain.

The chain uses TRBV5-1 and TRBJ2-7, with D perhaps matching TRBD1 (6 bases). This CDR3 has 13 amino acids. The germline V gene has CDR1 SGHRS and CDR2 YFSETQ. V shed 4 bases and J shed 2 bases, with 10 bases lying between them. CDR3 DNA sequence: TGCGCCAGCAGCACTGGACAGACCTACGAGCAGTACTTC. Translated, it gives CASSTGQTYEQYF.

This rearrangement joins TRBV18 to TRBJ2-3, with TRBD2 matching over 9 bases. Trimming took 6 bases from V and 4 from J; bases not matched to a gene: 11. Germline CDR1 KGHSH, CDR2 LQKENI. The CDR3 totals 16 residues. The CDR3 sequence: CASSPGTSGFADTQYF. In DNA form, the CDR3 reads TGTGCCAGCTCCCCTGGAACTAGCGGGTTCGCAGATACGCAGTATTTT.

This clone was picked up a small number of times. The J gene is TRBJ1-5, the V gene TRBV28; D might be TRBD1 (5 bases). Germline CDR1 is MDHEN and CDR2 is SYDVKM. V lost 6 bases and J lost 5, with 17 bases in between. The CDR3 contains 15 residues. CDR3 amino acids: CASSYYTGIDQPQHF. CDR3 DNA sequence: TGTGCCAGCAGCTACTATACAGGTATTGATCAGCCCCAGCATTTT.